These 2 T cell receptor beta chains were sequenced from one sample in a study of radiotherapy plus CTLA-4 blockade in lung cancer (dated by TCRdb to 2017 to 2018). The library was generated by the immunoSEQ multiplex PCR assay. TCRdb holds this immuneACCESS table with in-frame rearrangements only. Some clones are missing; in checked studies, unresolved V genes explain under half, and the rest has no known cause. A total of about 53,000 clones appear in this sample, roughly 86% of them only once. The ten largest make up roughly 5% of the sample. Sample: peripheral blood, taken from a patient treated with radiotherapy plus ipilimumab. These receptors originate from a human donor with non-small cell lung cancer whose response to radiotherapy plus ipilimumab could not be evaluated.

This chain links TRBV5-6 with TRBJ1-2; D gene ambiguous. The CDR3 runs 12 residues. Germline CDR1 is SGHDT and CDR2 is YYEEEE. The V and J ends lost 5 bases and 8 bases respectively, with 13 bases between them. CDR3 nucleotide sequence: TGTGCCAGCAGTTTGCTGGAGGACGGCTACACCTTC. Translating it yields CASSLLEDGYTF. The variable domain in full, with the rest retrieved from reference TRBV5-6 and TRBJ1-2, is DAGVTQSPTHLIKTRGQQVTLRCSPKSGHDTVSWYQQALGQGPQFIFQYYEEEERQRGNFPDRFSGHQFPNYSSELNVNALLLGDSALYLCASSLLEDGYTFGSGTRLTVV.

The chain joins TRBV4-3 to TRBJ1-4; D perhaps matches TRBD1 (5 bases). With 0 bases removed from V and 4 bases from J, the gap between germline ends came to 9 bases. CDR1 and CDR2 from the germline V gene are LGHNA and YSLEER. CDR3 size: 15 residues. The CDR3 reads CASSQEGQGNEKLFF. CDR3 DNA: TGCGCCAGCAGCCAAGAGGGTCAGGGTAATGAAAAACTGTTTTTT.